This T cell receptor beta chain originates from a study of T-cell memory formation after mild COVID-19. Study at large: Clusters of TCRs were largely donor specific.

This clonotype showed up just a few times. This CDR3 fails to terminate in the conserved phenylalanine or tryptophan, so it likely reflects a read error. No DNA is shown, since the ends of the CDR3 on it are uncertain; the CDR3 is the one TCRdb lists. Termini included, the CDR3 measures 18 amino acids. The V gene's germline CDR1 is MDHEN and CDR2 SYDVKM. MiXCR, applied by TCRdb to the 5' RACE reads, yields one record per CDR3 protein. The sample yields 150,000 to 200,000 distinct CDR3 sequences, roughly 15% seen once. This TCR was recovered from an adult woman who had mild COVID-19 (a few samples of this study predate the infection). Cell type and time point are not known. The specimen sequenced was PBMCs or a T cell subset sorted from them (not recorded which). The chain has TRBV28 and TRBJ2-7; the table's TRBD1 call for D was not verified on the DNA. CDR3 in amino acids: CASSLRIGVTGPKFAEQH.